This T cell receptor (beta chain) was identified in a study of blood T cell repertoires in COVID-19. Cohort assignment relied on participant-reported clinical history. Generated by immunoSEQ multiplex PCR, the TCRdb table keeps only in-frame clones and is missing some. There are some 390,000 clones in the sample; roughly nine tenths occur only once, and roughly 1.1% lies in the top ten. The sequence derives from a man under 40 who had recovered from COVID-19. The source material was PBMCs or T cells enriched from blood (not recorded which).

The CDR3 spells CSVPGGGRVNEQFF. The CDR3 DNA follows: TGCAGCGTGCCCGGGGGCGGGAGAGTTAATGAGCAGTTCTTC. This chain connects TRBV29-1 to TRBJ2-1; D is possibly TRBD2 (7 bases). Germline V gives CDR1 SQVTM, CDR2 ANQGSEA. CDR3 length: 14 amino acids. The germline V and J ends were trimmed by 6 bases and 7 bases, with 19 bases remaining between them.